Presented here are 29 T cell receptor beta chains from one specimen sequenced in a study of brain metastases from non-small cell lung cancer. TCRdb's table, derived via immunoSEQ multiplex PCR, lists solely in-frame clones and lacks some. The table records around 2,200 clones, more than 70% of them present only once. The specimen was primary lung tumor tissue. The receptors derive from a donor aged 40 or over with non-small cell lung cancer.

This clone was recorded once. V usage is TRBV9 and J usage is TRBJ2-5; 8 positions match TRBD1. The CDR3 runs 16 residues. The germline V gene encodes CDR1 SGDLS and CDR2 YYNGEE. V was clipped by 3 bases and J by 3 bases; unmatched bases: 10. The CDR3 spells CASSAEDRAREETQYF. The CDR3 nucleotides read TGTGCCAGCAGCGCAGAGGACAGGGCGAGGGAAGAGACCCAGTACTTC.

This clone was picked up one time. The rearrangement uses TRBV30 and TRBJ1-3; D remains unclear. Germline loops: CDR1 GTSNPN, CDR2 SVGIG (reference sequence). V lost 5 bases, J lost 2 bases, and 4 bases lay in between. The CDR3 spans 11 residues. The CDR3 reads CAWGAGNTIYF. The CDR3 coding sequence is TGTGCCTGGGGGGCTGGAAACACCATATATTTT.

This clone was detected a few times. Other DNA variants within this sample encode the same CDR3. V is TRBV12-3 or TRBV12-4 and J is TRBJ1-1; 8 bases fit TRBD1. This CDR3 region has 13 residues. V lost 7 bases to trimming and J lost 7 bases; unmatched junction nucleotides: 8. The CDR3 is CASILTGDGEAFF. The CDR3 nucleotides are TGTGCCAGCATACTGACAGGGGATGGTGAAGCTTTCTTT.

This clone was detected once. CDR3 protein: CASSIGRQILTPQHF. For the CDR3, the DNA is TGTGCCAGTAGTATTGGGCGTCAGATTCTAACGCCCCAGCATTTT. This sequence joins TRBV19 and TRBJ1-5; D gene ambiguous. V was pared by 3 bases and J by 9 bases, with 18 bases between. Germline CDR1 LNHDA, CDR2 SQIVND (reference sequence). This CDR3 is 15 amino acids long. The full variable domain, its missing parts supplied by reference TRBV19 and TRBJ1-5, is DGGITQSPKYLFRKEGQNVTLSCEQNLNHDAMYWYRQDPGQGLRLIYYSQIVNDFQKGDIAEGYSVSREKKESFPLTVTSAQKNPTAFYLCASSIGRQILTPQHFGDGTRLSIL.

This chain connects TRBV29-1 to TRBJ2-7, with 8 bases matching TRBD2. The V gene's germline CDR1 is SQVTM and CDR2 ANQGSEA. This CDR3 region has 11 residues. The trim removed 6 bases at V and 6 bases at J, leaving 4 bases unmatched. The CDR3 spells CSVTSAAEQYF. The CDR3 DNA reads as TGCAGCGTGACTAGCGCCGCCGAGCAGTACTTC.

V and J are TRBV3-1 (or the pseudogene TRBV3-2) and TRBJ2-1; D is perhaps TRBD2 (6 bases). The CDR3 extends over 14 amino acids. Germline assignment: CDR1 LGHDT and CDR2 YNNKEL (reference sequence). V gave up 6 bases and J gave up 4 bases, with 13 bases separating them. CDR3 bases: TGTGCCAGCAGTCTTGGACTAAATTACAATGAGCAGTTCTTC. Its protein is CASSLGLNYNEQFF.

Only one count was recorded for this clone. This sequence joins TRBV7-9 and TRBJ1-1; no reliable D call. V lost 6 bases and J lost 1, with 6 bases in between. The germline gives CDR1 SEHNR, CDR2 FQNEAQ (reference sequence). The CDR3 consists of 12 residues. The DNA for the CDR3 is TGTGCCAGCAGGGCAGCGAACACTGAAGCTTTCTTT. It yields the protein CASRAANTEAFF.

V gene TRBV7-8 combines with J gene TRBJ1-2; 9 positions match TRBD1. Germline V CDR1 and CDR2: SGHVS, FQNEAQ. The CDR3 spans 16 residues. Losses at the gene ends were 1 base for V and 5 bases for J; bases not matched to a gene: 8. The CDR3 is CASSLDGDRVVYGYTF. The CDR3 DNA reads TGTGCCAGCAGCTTAGACGGGGACAGGGTGGTTTATGGCTACACCTTC. Together with reference TRBV7-8 and TRBJ1-2, the CDR3 gives the full variable domain: GAGVSQSPRYKVAKRGQDVALRCDPISGHVSLFWYQQALGQGPEFLTYFQNEAQLDKSGLPSDRFFAERPEGSVSTLKIQRTQQEDSAVYLCASSLDGDRVVYGYTFGSGTRLTVV.

This clone was picked up one time. The genes are TRBV4-2 and TRBJ1-1; 7 bases are a match to TRBD1. V shed 2 bases, J shed 3 bases, and the junction held 6 bases outside the gene matches. CDR1 and CDR2 (germline): LGHNA, YNFKEQ. This CDR3 comprises 15 residues. CDR3 bases: TGTGCCAGCAGCCAAACCGACAGGGATCACACTGAAGCTTTCTTT. Its protein is CASSQTDRDHTEAFF.

Only one count was recorded for this clone. The chain has TRBV12-3 or TRBV12-4 and TRBJ2-5, with D hard to call. With 5 bases removed from V and 4 bases from J, the gap between germline ends came to 2 bases. The length of the CDR3 is 10 residues. CDR3 in DNA: TGTGCCAGCAGTCGAGAGACCCAGTACTTC. Amino acids: CASSRETQYF.

Comments on this clone: Sequence at one end of the junction differs from germline and may be a read error. The chain joins TRBV7-2 to TRBJ2-2; 8 bases match TRBD2. This CDR3 has 16 amino acids. Germline loops: CDR1 SGHTA, CDR2 FQGNSA. CDR3 bases: TGTGCCAGCAGCTTATCAGCGGGGGTGAACACTGGGGAGCTGTTTTTT. Encoded protein: CASSLSAGVNTGELFF.

The J gene is TRBJ2-5, the V gene TRBV2, with 8 positions matching TRBD1. Unmatched junction bases numbered 8, after V lost 6 bases and J lost 5 bases. The CDR3 is made up of 14 amino acids. Germline V gene lookup returns CDR1 SNHLY and CDR2 FYNNEI. The CDR3 DNA reads as TGTGCCAGCAGCTCTCAGGGGGCGGGGGAGACCCAGTACTTC. Protein: CASSSQGAGETQYF.

The chain carries TRBV4-2 and TRBJ1-1; D remains unclear. This CDR3 comprises 13 residues. V gave up 6 bases and J gave up 1 base, with 9 bases separating them. Germline V gives CDR1 LGHNA, CDR2 YNFKEQ. CDR3 residues: CASRARENTEAFF. The CDR3 bases are TGTGCCAGCAGGGCGAGGGAGAACACTGAAGCTTTCTTT.

V and J are TRBV6-5 and TRBJ1-2, with 11 bases matching TRBD1. Per germline, CDR1 MNHEY and CDR2 SVGAGI. V was pared by 4 bases and J by 9 bases, with 7 bases of the junction left unmatched. This CDR3 spans 14 amino acids. The CDR3 bases are TGTGCCAGCAGTTGGGACAGGGGGGAAGATAGCTACACCTTC. Its translation: CASSWDRGEDSYTF.

J is TRBJ1-2 and V is TRBV5-4; maybe TRBD1 (6 bases). This CDR3 is 13 amino acids long. CDR1 SGHNT and CDR2 YYREEE come from the germline V gene (reference sequence). The germline V and J ends were trimmed by 3 bases and 4 bases, with 10 bases remaining between them. The CDR3 coding sequence is TGTGCCAGCAGCTCCCAGGACAGCTATGGCTACACCTTC. Protein sequence: CASSSQDSYGYTF. Full variable domain (outside the CDR3, taken from reference TRBV5-4 and TRBJ1-2): ETGVTQSPTHLIKTRGQQVTLRCSSQSGHNTVSWYQQALGQGPQFIFQYYREEENGRGNFPPRFSGLQFPNYSSELNVNALELDDSALYLCASSSQDSYGYTFGSGTRLTVV.

The rearrangement uses TRBV9 and TRBJ2-5, with TRBD1 identical over 9 bases. The trim removed 5 bases at V and 3 bases at J, leaving 5 bases unmatched. The CDR3 has 14 residues. The germline gives CDR1 SGDLS, CDR2 YYNGEE. CDR3 coding DNA: TGTGCCAGCAGTGAGGACAGGGGAAAAGAGACCCAGTACTTC. Translation gives CASSEDRGKETQYF.

This rearrangement joins TRBV19 to TRBJ2-5; D is unclear. V lost 4 bases and J lost 5, with 11 bases in between. CDR3 length equals 13 residues. The germline CDR1 and CDR2 sequences are LNHDA and SQIVND (reference sequence). The CDR3 here is CASSSSRAETQYF. CDR3 DNA: TGTGCCAGTAGTAGCTCAAGGGCGGAGACCCAGTACTTC.

This chain joins TRBV3-1 (or the pseudogene TRBV3-2) and TRBJ2-3; 9 bases agree with TRBD1. In germline, CDR1 is LGHDT, CDR2 YNNKEL (reference sequence). The CDR3 contains 15 residues. Trimming cost V 3 bases and J 2 bases; bases outside gene matches: 3. The CDR3 DNA sequence: TGTGCCAGCAGCCAGGGGACAGGGTTCACAGATACGCAGTATTTT. Protein product: CASSQGTGFTDTQYF.

The gene calls are TRBV6-6 and TRBJ2-7; weak D call: TRBD1 (5 bases). The CDR3 runs 13 residues. Germline CDR1 reads MNHNY; CDR2 reads SVGAGI (reference sequence). Trimming shortened V by 0 bases and J by 5 bases, and 8 bases separated the two germline ends. The CDR3 spells CASSYSRQNEQYV. DNA of the CDR3: TGTGCCAGCAGTTACTCGAGACAGAACGAGCAGTACGTC.

In nucleotides, the CDR3 is TGTGCCAGCAGTGAACCGGGAGGGCCGTACGAGCAGTACTTC. Encoded protein: CASSEPGGPYEQYF. The chain is built from TRBV2 and TRBJ2-7, with TRBD2 matching 8 bases. Germline trimming cut 2 bases from V and 4 bases from J; bases unmatched to any gene: 4. This CDR3 comprises 14 residues. The germline V gene has CDR1 SNHLY and CDR2 FYNNEI.

Details on this clone: An end of the junction differs from the germline gene, which may be a read error. The chain couples TRBV19 to TRBJ2-5; 8 bases agree with TRBD1. This CDR3 has 16 amino acids. The germline V gene has CDR1 LNHDA and CDR2 SQIVND (reference sequence). DNA of the CDR3: TGTACCAGTAGTATCTTAGACGCCACAGGGGGAGAGACCCAGTACTTC. Residues: CTSSILDATGGETQYF. The full variable domain, rest sourced from reference TRBV19 and TRBJ2-5, is DGGITQSPKYLFRKEGQNVTLSCEQNLNHDAMYWYRQDPGQGLRLIYYSQIVNDFQKGDIAEGYSVSREKKESFPLTVTSAQKNPTAFYLCTSSILDATGGETQYFGPGTRLLVL.

CDR3 DNA sequence: TGTGCCTGGAGCCTGGGGAGCGGGAGCACAGATACGCAGTATTTT. Encoded protein: CAWSLGSGSTDTQYF. The chain recombines TRBV30 with TRBJ2-3, with a weak D call TRBD2 (6 bases). In germline, CDR1 is GTSNPN, CDR2 SVGIG (reference sequence). V dropped 3 bases and J dropped 0 bases, with 13 bases sitting between them. This CDR3 comprises 15 residues.

Worth noting for this clone: The junction departs from the called germline gene at one end, perhaps through a read error. Other DNA sequences within the sample encode an identical CDR3. This chain uses TRBV6-5 with TRBJ1-2, with 7 nucleotides matching TRBD1. From germline, CDR1 is MNHEY and CDR2 SVGAGI. This CDR3 comprises 13 residues. The CDR3 region has the DNA TGTGCCAGCAGCCGTGGGACAGCTGATGGCTATACCTTC. Protein product: CASSRGTADGYTF.

The chain is built from TRBV4-1 and TRBJ1-4, with 7 bases that match TRBD1. Germline loops: CDR1 MGHRA, CDR2 YSYEKL. The V segment lost 4 bases and the J segment 7 bases; nucleotides outside the gene matches: 9. The CDR3 loop spans 15 amino acids. The chain's CDR3 is CASSRQDRSGEKLFF. The CDR3 DNA reads TGCGCCAGCAGCCGCCAGGACAGGTCAGGTGAAAAACTGTTTTTT.

This clone appeared a few times. The V gene is TRBV6-2 or TRBV6-3, the J gene TRBJ1-4; D is unresolved. V was shortened by 6 bases and J by 9 bases, with 11 bases between the two germline ends. The germline CDR1 and CDR2 sequences are MNHEY and SVGEGT. The CDR3 length is 12 residues. This CDR3 is CASSSLGQKLFF. Written as DNA, the CDR3 is TGTGCCAGCAGCTCTCTCGGACAAAAACTGTTTTTT.

This sequence joins TRBV19 and TRBJ1-5; tentatively, D is TRBD1 (5 bases). The germline V gene encodes CDR1 LNHDA and CDR2 SQIVND (reference sequence). The CDR3 covers 13 residues. The V end lost 10 bases, the J end lost 4 bases, and 14 bases lay between the germline ends. The CDR3 protein is CATRDSPNQPQHF. The CDR3 bases are TGTGCCACCCGGGACTCCCCTAATCAGCCCCAGCATTTT.

This clone was recorded only once. The chain uses TRBV5-5 and TRBJ1-3; 9 bases agree with TRBD1. Germline V gene data show CDR1 as SGHKS and CDR2 as YYEKEE (reference sequence). Losses at the gene ends were 2 bases for V and 4 bases for J; bases not matched to a gene: 4. The CDR3 sequence is 15 residues long. CDR3 sequence: CASSLQGAMGNTIYF. The CDR3 region has the DNA TGTGCCAGCAGCTTACAGGGGGCGATGGGAAACACCATATATTTT. Supplemented by reference TRBV5-5 and TRBJ1-3, the full variable domain reads DAGVTQSPTHLIKTRGQQVTLRCSPISGHKSVSWYQQVLGQGPQFIFQYYEKEERGRGNFPDRFSARQFPNYSSELNVNALLLGDSALYLCASSLQGAMGNTIYFGEGSWLTVV.

The V call is TRBV25-1, the J call TRBJ1-2; 9 bases line up with TRBD1. The CDR3 sequence is 14 residues long. After removal of 2 bases from V and 8 bases from J, the junction contained 6 bases not matched to a gene. The germline CDR1 and CDR2 sequences are MGHDK and SYGVNS. The CDR3 protein is CASSETGGVGGYTF. DNA of the CDR3: TGTGCCAGCAGTGAAACAGGGGGCGTCGGAGGCTACACCTTC.

The rearrangement uses TRBV6-2 or TRBV6-3 and TRBJ2-7; D is perhaps TRBD2 (5 bases). Looked up from germline, CDR1 is MNHEY and CDR2 is SVGEGT. The CDR3 covers 16 residues. V was pared by 2 bases and J by 2 bases, with 16 bases between. In nucleotides, the CDR3 is TGTGCCAGCAGTTACCGGGGTGACTGGGTAGCCTACGAGCAGTACGTC. Translating it yields CASSYRGDWVAYEQYV.